These 23 T cell receptor beta chains originate from one sample sequenced in a study of T cell clonality in common variable immunodeficiency (dated by TCRdb to the mid-2010s). What the authors observed across the whole study: CVID TCRbeta sequences were reported to have fewer deletions and N-nucleotide insertions and to lack highly modified clones with 13 or more V deletions.

Which antigens these TCRs recognize remains unknown. Library generation was performed with the immunoSEQ multiplex PCR assay. Imported from immuneACCESS, the table was reduced by TCRdb to in-frame sequences with V and J called. These copies leave out some clones; in studies compared against another copy, an unresolved V gene accounts for under half, and the cause of the remainder is not known. The sample features fewer than 25,000 clones, and none is a singleton. Approximately 26% of the sample goes to the ten largest clones. The sample consisted of peripheral blood mononuclear cells. The receptors were gathered from a human donor with common variable immunodeficiency.

About this clone itself: The CDR3 end lies 3 residues beyond the end of the read and is filled in from the germline J gene. J is TRBJ1-2 and V is TRBV7-9, with 8 bases matching TRBD1. V lost 0 bases to trimming and J lost 6 bases; unmatched junction nucleotides: 6. The CDR3 loop spans 15 amino acids. Per the germline V gene, CDR1 is SEHNR and CDR2 is FQNEAQ (reference sequence). CDR3 DNA (partial): TGTGCCAGCAGCTTAGCAGGAAGGACAGGGAATGGC. The encoded protein is CASSLAGRTGNG. In full, the CDR3 reads CASSLAGRTGNGYTF.

Concerning this clone: With the read ending 3 residues before the CDR3 end, the germline J gene is used to fill in that end. The chain uses TRBV7-9 and TRBJ1-4; no clear D gene. The CDR3 has 11 amino acids. V was trimmed by 5 bases and J by 8 bases, leaving 6 bases between them. Germline V lookup: CDR1 SEHNR, CDR2 FQNEAQ (reference sequence). The CDR3 bases that were read are TGTGCCAGCAGCATGGCCGAAAAA. This codes for CASSMAEK. The full CDR3 protein reads CASSMAEKLFF. Combining the CDR3 with reference TRBV7-9 and TRBJ1-4 gives the whole variable domain DTGVSQNPRHKITKRGQNVTFRCDPISEHNRLYWYRQTLGQGPEFLTYFQNEAQLEKSRLLSDRFSAERPKGSFSTLEIQRTEQGDSAMYLCASSMAEKLFFGSGTQLSVL.

Comments on this clone: Sequencing ends 3 residues short of the CDR3 end; the germline J gene provides the rest. The rearrangement joins TRBV6-2 or TRBV6-3 to TRBJ2-2; possibly TRBD1 for D (6 bases). Trimming removed 5 bases at V and 5 bases at J, with 9 bases between. This CDR3 is built from 13 residues. Germline V gene data show CDR1 as MNHEY and CDR2 as SVGEGT. CDR3 DNA (partial): TGTGCCAGCAGTCACAGGGTTACCGGGGAG. This codes for CASSHRVTGE. The entire CDR3 sequence reads CASSHRVTGELFF.

This clone was seen ten or more times. From the germline J gene comes the end of the CDR3, since the read stops 3 residues before it. The chain has TRBV7-2 and TRBJ2-7, with 16 nucleotides matching TRBD2. The V gene's germline CDR1 is SGHTA and CDR2 FQGNSA. V lost 0 bases to trimming and J lost 5 bases; unmatched junction nucleotides: 7. The CDR3 has 18 residues. The CDR3 loop is CASSLAGTSGGAVDEQYF. CDR3 bases read: TGTGCCAGCAGCTTAGCCGGGACTAGCGGGGGGGCTGTCGACGAG. Using reference TRBV7-2 and TRBJ2-7 for the parts outside the CDR3, the full variable domain is GAGVSQSPSNKVTEKGKDVELRCDPISGHTALYWYRQSLGQGLEFLIYFQGNSAPDKSGLPSDRFSAERTGGSVSTLTIQRTQQEDSAVYLCASSLAGTSGGAVDEQYFGPGTRLTVT.

In this sample, this clone turned up a few times. The CDR3 is cut off 3 residues early in the read; its end comes from the germline J gene. This chain joins TRBV7-9 and TRBJ1-3; D unresolved. The CDR3 covers 15 residues. In germline, CDR1 is SEHNR, CDR2 FQNEAQ (reference sequence). Trimming cost V 5 bases and J 8 bases, with 19 bases left between them. The CDR3 loop reads CASSPEVGQKDTIYF. CDR3 DNA, as far as it was read: TGTGCCAGCAGCCCCGAGGTTGGGCAGAAGGACACC.

In its sample, this clone was seen many times. The read ends 3 residues before the CDR3 terminus; that terminus is restored from the germline J gene. This chain connects TRBV20-1 to TRBJ2-1; 8 bases are a match to TRBD2. The CDR3 totals 14 residues. V gave up 5 bases and J gave up 9 bases; unmatched junction bases: 12. Germline loops: CDR1 DFQATT, CDR2 SNEGSKA (reference sequence). The CDR3 protein is CSASRAGGSSEQFF. CDR3 bases read: TGCAGTGCTTCTAGGGCGGGGGGTTCTAGTGAG.

This clone has a handful of counts. The CDR3 end is not reached by the read, which stops 3 residues before it; the germline J gene fills it in. The chain is built from TRBV7-2 and TRBJ2-2; D ambiguous. Per germline, CDR1 SGHTA and CDR2 FQGNSA. The ends were cut back, 2 bases at V and 7 bases at J, with 5 bases in the middle. The CDR3 is made up of 12 amino acids. The CDR3 sequence is CASSLRFGELFF. The part of the CDR3 DNA that was read is TGTGCCAGCAGCTTACGTTTCGGGGAG.

Note on this clone: Coverage ceases 3 residues before the CDR3 finishes, and the germline J gene fills in the end. The chain recombines TRBV30 with TRBJ1-1; D is uncertain. In germline, CDR1 is GTSNPN, CDR2 SVGIG (reference sequence). This CDR3 comprises 13 residues. V was cut by 4 bases and J by 1 base, with 10 bases left in between. CDR3: CAWTGTGNTEAFF. The CDR3 DNA, read in part, is TGTGCCTGGACGGGTACGGGGAACACTGAA.

About this clone itself: The CDR3 end lies 3 residues beyond the end of the read and is filled in from the germline J gene. The V gene is TRBV7-9, the J gene TRBJ1-1; D might be TRBD1 (5 bases). Per germline, CDR1 SEHNR and CDR2 FQNEAQ (reference sequence). This CDR3 contains 12 residues. This CDR3 reads CASSFNDRQAFF. CDR3 DNA (partial): TGTGCCAGCAGCTTCAACGACAGACAA.

This clone was found a few times. The missing CDR3 end, 3 residues past where the read stops, is filled in from the germline J gene. J is TRBJ2-5 and V is TRBV19; perhaps TRBD1 as D (6 bases). From germline, CDR1 is LNHDA and CDR2 SQIVND (reference sequence). The V and J ends lost 4 bases and 0 bases respectively, with 9 bases between them. The CDR3 has 14 amino acids. CDR3 bases read: TGTGCCAGTAGTACTTGGGACAACCAAGAGACC. This sequence encodes CASSTWDNQET. The whole CDR3 is CASSTWDNQETQYF.

This clone showed up just a few times. The read halts 3 residues ahead of the CDR3 end, with the missing end drawn from the germline J gene. The chain combines TRBV30 with TRBJ1-5, with D tentatively TRBD1 (6 bases). The germline V gene has CDR1 GTSNPN and CDR2 SVGIG (reference sequence). With 2 bases removed from V and 4 bases from J, the gap between germline ends came to 12 bases. The CDR3 loop spans 14 amino acids. The CDR3 reads CAWSRGSVNQPQHF. Partial CDR3 DNA: TGTGCCTGGAGTAGGGGGTCAGTTAATCAGCCC.

Concerning this clone itself: The read ends 3 residues early relative to the CDR3; the germline J gene fills the gap. This chain joins TRBV7-2 and TRBJ1-1; no clear D. The germline V gene encodes CDR1 SGHTA and CDR2 FQGNSA. This CDR3 has 12 residues. V lost 5 bases and J lost 5, with 9 bases in between. The sequenced part of the CDR3 DNA is TGTGCCAGCAGCCCGGGGTGGACTGAA. It is translated as CASSPGWTE. The whole CDR3 sequence is CASSPGWTEAFF.

Worth noting for this clone: The read comes to an end 3 residues before the CDR3 does, leaving the germline J gene to fill in the end. The chain recombines TRBV7-3 with TRBJ2-7; D perhaps matches TRBD1 (5 bases). The V and J ends lost 5 bases and 0 bases respectively, with 8 bases between them. In germline, CDR1 is SGHTA, CDR2 FQGTGA. This CDR3 spans 13 amino acids. The chain's CDR3 is CASSRGSSYEQYF. Partial CDR3 DNA: TGTGCCAGCAGCAGGGGAAGCTCCTACGAG.

This clone was observed a handful of times. The read stops 3 residues short of the end of the CDR3; the missing end is completed from the germline J gene. The chain carries TRBV7-6 and TRBJ1-1; a weak D match, TRBD1 (5 bases). Germline V CDR1 and CDR2: SGHVS, FNYEAQ. V lost 3 bases and J lost 5, with 10 bases in between. There are 13 residues in the CDR3. CDR3 residues: CASSFDSQTEAFF. CDR3 bases read: TGTGCCAGCAGCTTTGACAGTCAAACTGAA.

This clone has more than one count but fewer than ten. The DNA ends 3 residues before the CDR3 does, and the rest of the CDR3 is filled in from the germline J gene. This sequence joins TRBV20-1 and TRBJ2-7; 10 bases are a match to TRBD1. V shed 6 bases and J 0 bases; nucleotides not matched to a gene: 2. Germline CDR1 reads DFQATT; CDR2 reads SNEGSKA (reference sequence). The CDR3 covers 13 residues. The sequenced CDR3 bases are TGCAGTGCAGGGACAGGGGTCTCCTACGAG. Protein sequence: CSAGTGVSYE. The whole CDR3 is CSAGTGVSYEQYF.

This clone is medium-sized within its sample. The missing CDR3 end, 3 residues past where the read stops, is filled in from the germline J gene. The chain is built from TRBV6-4 and TRBJ2-1; TRBD2 is a possible D gene (5 bases). V lost 3 bases and J 9 bases, leaving 18 bases between the germline ends. CDR3 length: 15 residues. Germline CDR1 is MRHNA and CDR2 is SNTAGT. The CDR3 here is CASSERGSASGEQFF. The sequenced CDR3 bases are TGTGCCAGCAGTGAACGAGGGTCAGCATCCGGTGAG.

There are many counts of this clone. The read gets to within 3 residues of the CDR3 end, and the germline J gene fills in the rest. J is TRBJ1-3 and V is TRBV5-6, with 7 bases lining up with TRBD1. The J segment lost 4 bases and the V segment lost 4 bases, leaving 8 bases of the junction unmatched. This CDR3 spans 15 amino acids. Germline V gives CDR1 SGHDT, CDR2 YYEEEE. The chain's CDR3 is CASSETGLFGNTIYF. The CDR3 DNA, read in part, is TGTGCCAGCAGCGAGACAGGGTTGTTCGGAAACACC.

At least ten counts were recorded for this clone. Read data end 3 residues before the CDR3 end; the end is taken from the germline J gene. This chain joins TRBV5-1 and TRBJ2-2; maybe TRBD1 (5 bases). The CDR3 length is 14 residues. Trimming pared 7 bases from V and 3 bases from J, leaving 13 bases between. Germline values: CDR1 SGHRS, CDR2 YFSETQ. Partial CDR3 DNA: TGCGCCAGCCGCAGGGTCTTCGACACCGGGGAG. Its protein product is CASRRVFDTGE. The whole CDR3 protein reads CASRRVFDTGELFF. Full variable domain (rest looked up from reference TRBV5-1 and TRBJ2-2): KAGVTQTPRYLIKTRGQQVTLSCSPISGHRSVSWYQQTPGQGLQFLFEYFSETQRNKGNFPGRFSGRQFSNSRSEMNVSTLELGDSALYLCASRRVFDTGELFFGEGSRLTVL.

This clone was observed a few times. The CDR3 is cut off 3 residues early in the read; its end comes from the germline J gene. The chain links TRBV19 to TRBJ2-7; D is perhaps TRBD1 (7 bases). CDR1 LNHDA and CDR2 SQIVND come from the germline V gene (reference sequence). Trimming shortened V by 5 bases and J by 6 bases, and 17 bases separated the two germline ends. This CDR3 comprises 14 residues. The CDR3 sequence: CASSPGAGGGEQYF. The DNA read from the CDR3 is TGTGCCAGTAGTCCCGGGGCAGGGGGAGGCGAG.

This clone has only a few counts. The read gets to within 3 residues of the CDR3 end, and the germline J gene fills in the rest. The chain is built from TRBV30 and TRBJ2-6; D uncertain. V lost 1 base to trimming and J lost 4 bases, with 5 bases between them. The CDR3 is 13 residues long. Germline lookup yields CDR1 GTSNPN and CDR2 SVGIG (reference sequence). CDR3: CAWSGSGANVLTF. CDR3 DNA (partial): TGTGCCTGGAGTGGTTCGGGGGCCAACGTC.

In its sample, this clone was seen a few times. The read terminates 3 residues before the CDR3 end, so the remaining end is supplied by the germline J gene. The V call is TRBV7-9, the J call TRBJ2-4; 8 bases fit TRBD1. The CDR3 spans 14 residues. The V and J ends lost 8 bases and 7 bases, in that order; junction bases with no gene match: 10. Germline lookup yields CDR1 SEHNR and CDR2 FQNEAQ (reference sequence). The CDR3 region is CASQSRDRNNIQYF. CDR3 DNA, as far as it was read: TGTGCCAGCCAATCCCGGGACAGGAATAACATT. Looking up the rest from reference TRBV7-9 and TRBJ2-4 gives the full variable domain: DTGVSQNPRHKITKRGQNVTFRCDPISEHNRLYWYRQTLGQGPEFLTYFQNEAQLEKSRLLSDRFSAERPKGSFSTLEIQRTEQGDSAMYLCASQSRDRNNIQYFGAGTRLSVL.

This clone was seen ten or more times. Coverage ceases 3 residues before the CDR3 finishes, and the germline J gene fills in the end. J is TRBJ1-1 and V is TRBV5-1; D not certain. The V end lost 5 bases, the J end lost 0 bases, and 17 bases lay between the germline ends. From germline, CDR1 is SGHRS and CDR2 YFSETQ. The CDR3 consists of 16 residues. CDR3 bases read: TGCGCCAGCAGTCCCCACGAATGGCAAATGAACACTGAA. As protein: CASSPHEWQMNTE. The CDR3 reads in full as CASSPHEWQMNTEAFF.

This clone appeared a few times. The CDR3 end falls 3 residues outside the read, so it is completed with the germline J gene. This rearrangement joins TRBV18 to TRBJ2-7, with a possible D match to TRBD2 (6 bases). The CDR3 spans 13 residues. The germline V gene encodes CDR1 KGHSH and CDR2 LQKENI. The V end was cut by 6 bases, the J end by 3 bases, with 12 bases between. The sequenced CDR3 bases are TGTGCCAGCTCCCGATCGGGGGACTACGAG. Its protein is CASSRSGDYE. The full CDR3 sequence reads CASSRSGDYEQYF.